This TCR beta chain was identified during a study of shared clonotypes between healthy human individuals. Whole-study context: The study used three CD4 naive, three CD4 memory, two CD8 naive and one CD8 memory plate per donor.

Some clones are missing from TCRdb's copy, which holds only in-frame ones; the method was immunoSEQ multiplex PCR. The sample records under 2,500,000 clones, approximately 95% being singletons. Findings and limits, study-wide: Memory subsets generally showed smaller estimated richness than naive subsets did.

Per germline, CDR1 LGHNA and CDR2 YSLEER. The CDR3 sequence is 15 residues long. With 0 bases removed from V and 1 base from J, the gap between germline ends came to 9 bases. In its sample, this clone was seen once. Its antigen is undetermined. All donors were Caucasian adults living in Nashville, Tennessee. Specimen: naive CD4+ T cells sorted from blood. Subset noted: CD45RA+ positively selected. The chain combines TRBV4-3 with TRBJ1-2; D remains unclear. The receptor comes from a man between 18 and 29 years old in good health. CDR3 protein: CASSQDLRDNYGYTF. In DNA form, the CDR3 reads TGCGCCAGCAGCCAAGATCTGAGAGATAACTATGGCTACACCTTC.